Listed here are 20 T cell receptor beta chains from one sample, sequenced in a study of beta chain features in type 1 diabetes. Sequenced material consisted of expressed TCRB transcripts (all of the isolated RNA was reverse transcribed). Sequencing was performed with immunoSEQ multiplex PCR; in TCRdb, only in-frame clones are kept and a portion is missing. Here the sample spans about 900,000 clones, 15% to 20% being singletons. Input material: naive CD4+ T cells from blood. These receptors all stem from a woman in her late teens or twenties in good health.

This clone was seen more than once but under ten times. The CDR3 loop reads CASSESTSGGTGELFF. CDR3 DNA: TGTGCCAGCAGTGAGAGTACTAGCGGGGGGACCGGGGAGCTGTTTTTT. The V gene is TRBV2, the J gene TRBJ2-2; 12 bases fit TRBD2. CDR1 is SNHLY and CDR2 is FYNNEI in the germline V gene. The CDR3 length is 16 residues. Trimming took 3 bases from V and 5 from J; bases not matched to a gene: 4.

A few counts support this clone. The rearrangement joins TRBV21-1 to TRBJ2-7; TRBD2 is taken as the D call from the table, unchecked against the DNA. TRBV21-1 is flagged as a pseudogene. The CDR3 runs 14 residues. The CDR3 protein is CASSKELAGAEQYF. CDR3 DNA: TGTGCCAGCAGCAAAGAACTAGCGGGAGCCGAGCAGTACTTC.

The chain couples TRBV2 to TRBJ2-3; no definite D call. CDR3 length: 12 residues. Per germline, CDR1 SNHLY and CDR2 FYNNEI. With 8 bases removed from V and 2 bases from J, the gap between germline ends came to 8 bases. CDR3 bases: TGTGCCAGCCACCCTTACACAGATACGCAGTATTTT. Protein: CASHPYTDTQYF.

As concerns this clone: The sample contains more than one DNA sequence encoding this CDR3. The gene calls are TRBV15 and TRBJ2-7, with 8 positions matching TRBD1. This CDR3 comprises 14 residues. With 0 bases clipped from V and 3 bases from J, the junction kept 1 base outside the gene matches. Per the germline V gene, CDR1 is LNHNV and CDR2 is YYDKDF (reference sequence). CDR3: CATSRDRGLYEQYF. CDR3 coding DNA: TGTGCCACCAGCAGAGACAGGGGGCTCTACGAGCAGTACTTC.

This sequence joins TRBV19 and TRBJ2-3; D gene unclear. The length of the CDR3 is 15 residues. Germline V gene sequence: CDR1 LNHDA, CDR2 SQIVND (reference sequence). Trimming removed 9 bases at V and 2 bases at J, with 18 bases between. CDR3 residues: CASAAAATYTDTQYF. CDR3 DNA: TGTGCCAGCGCTGCCGCCGCGACCTACACAGATACGCAGTATTTT. Variable domain in full (rest from reference TRBV19 and TRBJ2-3): DGGITQSPKYLFRKEGQNVTLSCEQNLNHDAMYWYRQDPGQGLRLIYYSQIVNDFQKGDIAEGYSVSREKKESFPLTVTSAQKNPTAFYLCASAAAATYTDTQYFGPGTRLTVL.

In this sample, this clone turned up a few times. The rearrangement joins TRBV28 to TRBJ2-4; 9 bases are a match to TRBD2. Trimming removed 6 bases from V and 7 bases from J; junction bases left unmatched: 7. Germline CDR1 reads MDHEN; CDR2 reads SYDVKM. This CDR3 is built from 14 residues. This CDR3 reads CASSQAGGVNIQYF. The CDR3, as DNA: TGTGCCAGCAGCCAAGCGGGGGGCGTGAACATTCAGTACTTC.

This clone was seen just once. The V and J genes are TRBV6-5 and TRBJ1-2; D is possibly TRBD1 (5 bases). V was cut by 2 bases and J by 8 bases, with 18 bases left in between. This CDR3 is built from 15 residues. CDR1 and CDR2 from the germline V gene are MNHEY and SVGAGI. As DNA, the CDR3 is TGTGCCAGCAGTTACGGACAAGGCCTAGTTAGGGGCTACACCTTC. As protein: CASSYGQGLVRGYTF.

This chain connects TRBV9 to TRBJ2-1; TRBD1 aligns across 11 bases. Germline CDR1 and CDR2: SGDLS and YYNGEE. V lost 0 bases and J lost 7; bases outside the gene matches: 6. CDR3 length equals 16 residues. This CDR3 is CASSVARDRGSNEQFF. CDR3 DNA sequence: TGTGCCAGCAGCGTAGCCCGGGACAGGGGGTCTAATGAGCAGTTCTTC.

This clone was found a few times. The V gene is TRBV19, the J gene TRBJ2-4, with 7 bases matching TRBD2. In germline, CDR1 is LNHDA, CDR2 SQIVND (reference sequence). This CDR3 contains 17 residues. J lost 1 base, V lost 2 bases, and 8 bases had no gene match. The CDR3 protein is CASSIFGGSSAKNIQYF. CDR3 coding DNA: TGTGCCAGTAGTATATTTGGCGGGAGTTCCGCCAAAAACATTCAGTACTTC.

This clone was found a few times. The V gene is TRBV7-6, the J gene TRBJ2-1; 8 bases are shared with TRBD2. With V trimmed by 1 base and J by 10 bases, 6 bases remained unmatched. CDR3 length equals 14 residues. Per the germline V gene, CDR1 is SGHVS and CDR2 is FNYEAQ. The CDR3 DNA follows: TGTGCCAGCAGCTTAGTGGCCCCGGGGGGGGAGCAGTTCTTC. It encodes CASSLVAPGGEQFF.

This clone came up a few times. The rearrangement uses TRBV7-2 and TRBJ2-7, with D perhaps TRBD2 (5 bases). This CDR3 spans 12 amino acids. In germline, CDR1 is SGHTA, CDR2 FQGNSA. V was shortened by 6 bases and J by 4 bases, with 10 bases between the two germline ends. The chain's CDR3 is CASRREGYEQYF. CDR3 DNA sequence: TGTGCCAGCAGGCGCGAGGGATACGAGCAGTACTTC.

The rearrangement uses TRBV7-9 and TRBJ2-5; D is perhaps TRBD1 (6 bases). The CDR3 consists of 15 residues. The ends were cut back, 3 bases at V and 0 bases at J, with 11 bases in the middle. Germline CDR1 SEHNR, CDR2 FQNEAQ (reference sequence). This CDR3 reads CASSFPQGYQETQYF. As DNA, the CDR3 is TGTGCCAGCAGCTTTCCCCAGGGGTACCAAGAGACCCAGTACTTC.

This clone was detected a few times. The chain links TRBV10-3 to TRBJ2-7; no clear D gene. The CDR3 covers 13 residues. Trimming removed 4 bases from V and 3 bases from J, with 10 bases in between. Germline values: CDR1 ENHRY, CDR2 SYGVKD. The CDR3 protein is CAISVGSDYEQYF. CDR3 DNA sequence: TGTGCCATCAGTGTGGGCAGTGACTACGAGCAGTACTTC.

This clone was observed a few times. CDR3: CASSHGVGEYQPQHF. CDR3 nucleotide sequence: TGTGCCAGCAGCCACGGGGTGGGGGAGTATCAGCCCCAGCATTTT. J is TRBJ1-5 and V is TRBV5-6, with D tentatively TRBD1 (5 bases). The CDR3 runs to 15 residues. The germline CDR1 and CDR2 sequences are SGHDT and YYEEEE. Trimming cost V 4 bases and J 5 bases, with 16 bases left between them.

The genes are TRBV28 and TRBJ1-3; no definite D call. Germline V gene lookup returns CDR1 MDHEN and CDR2 SYDVKM. CDR3 length equals 17 residues. Trimming pared 2 bases from V and 0 bases from J, leaving 14 bases between. CDR3 loop: CASSLGLAGNSGNTIYF. The CDR3 bases are TGTGCCAGCAGTTTAGGGTTAGCGGGCAACTCTGGAAACACCATATATTTT.

This clone was seen a handful of times. This chain links TRBV18 with TRBJ2-1; D is ambiguous. V dropped 6 bases and J dropped 0 bases, with 18 bases sitting between them. The CDR3 has 17 amino acids. The germline V gene has CDR1 KGHSH and CDR2 LQKENI. The DNA of the CDR3 is TGTGCCAGCTCTCCCGTGGACCCTTGGGGCTCCTACAATGAGCAGTTCTTC. Protein: CASSPVDPWGSYNEQFF.

This chain uses TRBV9 with TRBJ2-1; 9 bases are a match to TRBD2. Germline CDR1 and CDR2: SGDLS and YYNGEE. The junction had 4 bases not matched to a gene; V was cut back by 2 bases and J by 4 bases. The CDR3 sequence is 15 residues long. CDR3 nucleotides: TGTGCCAGCAGCGTGACTAGCGGCCTATACAATGAGCAGTTCTTC. It specifies CASSVTSGLYNEQFF.

This clone was found a few times. The chain uses TRBV7-2 and TRBJ2-5, with TRBD2 matching over 7 bases. Germline trimming cut 1 base from V and 2 bases from J; bases unmatched to any gene: 4. This CDR3 is built from 15 residues. Germline CDR1 SGHTA, CDR2 FQGNSA. CDR3 sequence reads: CASSLGLAEQETQYF. As DNA, the CDR3 is TGTGCCAGCAGCTTAGGACTAGCCGAACAAGAGACCCAGTACTTC.

The chain carries TRBV15 and TRBJ1-1; D gene uncertain. Germline CDR1 reads LNHNV; CDR2 reads YYDKDF (reference sequence). Trimming cost V 6 bases and J 5 bases, with 10 bases left between them. CDR3 length equals 12 residues. CDR3: CATRGGETEAFF. CDR3 bases: TGTGCCACCAGGGGCGGAGAGACTGAAGCTTTCTTT.

This clone was found a few times. The chain links TRBV25-1 to TRBJ1-6; no definite D call. Germline V gives CDR1 MGHDK, CDR2 SYGVNS. The CDR3 is made up of 14 amino acids. V lost 6 bases to trimming and J lost 7 bases, with 13 bases between them. This CDR3 reads CASSPSTRNSPLHF. The DNA for the CDR3 is TGTGCCAGCAGCCCCTCTACCAGGAATTCACCCCTCCACTTT. Together with reference TRBV25-1 and TRBJ1-6, the CDR3 gives the full variable domain: EADIYQTPRYLVIGTGKKITLECSQTMGHDKMYWYQQDPGMELHLIHYSYGVNSTEKGDLSSESTVSRIRTEHFPLTLESARPSHTSQYLCASSPSTRNSPLHFGNGTRLTVT.